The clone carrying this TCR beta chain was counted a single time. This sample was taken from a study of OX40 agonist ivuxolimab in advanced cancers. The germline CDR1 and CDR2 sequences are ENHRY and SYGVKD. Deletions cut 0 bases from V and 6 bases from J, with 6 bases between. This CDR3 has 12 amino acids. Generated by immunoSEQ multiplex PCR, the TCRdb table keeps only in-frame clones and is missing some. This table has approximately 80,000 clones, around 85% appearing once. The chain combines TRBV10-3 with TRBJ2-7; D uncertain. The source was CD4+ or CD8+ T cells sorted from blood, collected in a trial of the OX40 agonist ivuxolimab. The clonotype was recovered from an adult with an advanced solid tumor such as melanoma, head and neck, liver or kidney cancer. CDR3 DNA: TGTGCCATCAGTGAGTCAAGGGTCGAGCAGTACTTC. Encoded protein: CAISESRVEQYF.